This TCR beta chain was obtained from a study of T-cell reconstitution after alpha-beta-depleted transplantation in children. TCRbeta library preparation incorporated unique molecular identifiers. TCRdb reprocessed the PCR reads with MiXCR, giving one entry per CDR3 protein. This sample carries roughly 350,000 distinct CDR3 sequences, 10% of them seen once, and the ten largest clones take around 2.3%. The CDR3 runs 13 residues. V lost 4 bases and J lost 1, with 7 bases in between. Germline V gives CDR1 SGHTA, CDR2 FQGNSA. This clonotype was counted between two and nine times. This chain joins TRBV7-2 and TRBJ2-5; perhaps TRBD1 as D (6 bases). The source is a human donor who donated a stem cell graft to a child with acute lymphoblastic leukemia. The sequencing used PBMCs from the stem cell graft donor, collected from the stem cell graft. This CDR3 is CASSSDSQETQYF. CDR3 nucleotide sequence: TGTGCCAGCAGCTCGGACAGCCAAGAGACCCAGTACTTC.